The T cell receptor (beta chain) under discussion was sequenced for a study of cytomegalovirus exposure and HLA in healthy donors. With 6 bases removed from V and 5 bases from J, the gap between germline ends came to 23 bases. The CDR3 covers 16 residues. The germline gives CDR1 MDHEN, CDR2 SYDVKM. Study results and caveats: Reported results showed that the classifier diagnosed cytomegalovirus status with high specificity and sensitivity. The authors assumed roughly uniform sequencing depth across donors for presence/absence analyses. CMV antigen specificity of a few CMV-associated chains was confirmed in vitro.

In the PCR, 60 Vbeta and 13 Jbeta primers were used. TCRdb keeps only in-frame clones here, not all; method: immunoSEQ multiplex PCR. The sample has about 140,000 clones, around 72% seen once. On this clone itself: What it binds is unknown.

The chain couples TRBV28 to TRBJ2-7, with TRBD2 as a possible D gene (7 bases). Sequences were obtained from PBMCs. The sequence derives from a human donor in good health. For the CDR3, the DNA is TGTGCCAGCAGCCGACGGATGAGGGGGGGGCCGGACGAGCAGTACTTC. It is translated as CASSRRMRGGPDEQYF.